This entry lists 32 T cell receptor beta chains sequenced from one sample in a study of T cell responses to AZD1222 COVID-19 vaccine. The method was immunoSEQ multiplex PCR; TCRdb's version includes in-frame clones alone and lacks a portion of them. The data show about 140,000 clones, 85% to 90% seen once. Sequenced here: peripheral blood, sampled 28 days after the second AZD1222 dose. The receptors stem from an adult who received the AZD1222 COVID-19 vaccine.

CDR3 residues: CAINGQGPLNTEAFF. In nucleotides, the CDR3 is TGTGCCATCAATGGACAGGGGCCTTTGAACACTGAAGCTTTCTTT. The gene calls are TRBV10-3 and TRBJ1-1; the match to TRBD1 covers 9 bases. This CDR3 is built from 15 residues. Germline CDR1 and CDR2: ENHRY and SYGVKD. V lost 7 bases and J lost 0; bases outside the gene matches: 6.

The gene calls are TRBV19 and TRBJ1-4; D gene ambiguous. Per the germline V gene, CDR1 is LNHDA and CDR2 is SQIVND (reference sequence). The CDR3 runs to 14 residues. V lost 9 bases and J lost 5, with 16 bases in between. CDR3 amino acids: CASLPSRTNEKLFF. CDR3 nucleotides: TGTGCCAGCCTCCCATCGCGAACCAATGAAAAACTGTTTTTT.

Only one count was recorded for this clone. CDR3 DNA: TGTGCCAGCATCCGGACAGGTTTCACCGGGGAGCTGTTTTTT. It codes for CASIRTGFTGELFF. The chain uses TRBV6-5 and TRBJ2-2; 7 nucleotides align to TRBD1. The CDR3 is 14 amino acids. Unmatched junction bases numbered 6, after V lost 7 bases and J lost 4 bases. Germline-derived CDR1 and CDR2 are MNHEY and SVGAGI.

The chain combines TRBV12-5 with TRBJ1-2; 8 bases match TRBD1. V was pared by 7 bases and J by 8 bases, with 18 bases of the junction left unmatched. In germline, CDR1 is LGHNT, CDR2 FRNRAP. This CDR3 is built from 16 residues. The CDR3 nucleotides are TGTGCTAGTGCCACGGGTTCCGGGACAGGACTGCCGGGCTACACCTTC. Translating gives CASATGSGTGLPGYTF.

The J gene is TRBJ1-2, the V gene TRBV7-9, with TRBD1 matching over 8 bases. There are 15 residues in the CDR3. Trimming at V came to 5 bases and at J to 5 bases, leaving 10 bases not matched to a gene. Germline assignment: CDR1 SEHNR and CDR2 FQNEAQ (reference sequence). CDR3 protein: CASSPGQGGGYGYTF. DNA for the CDR3: TGTGCCAGCAGCCCAGGACAGGGAGGGGGATATGGCTACACCTTC. The full variable domain, rest sourced from reference TRBV7-9 and TRBJ1-2, is DTGVSQNPRHKITKRGQNVTFRCDPISEHNRLYWYRQTLGQGPEFLTYFQNEAQLEKSRLLSDRFSAERPKGSFSTLEIQRTEQGDSAMYLCASSPGQGGGYGYTFGSGTRLTVV.

The chain joins TRBV19 to TRBJ1-1, with D uncertain. CDR3 length: 12 residues. Germline CDR1 reads LNHDA; CDR2 reads SQIVND (reference sequence). Trimming removed 7 bases from V and 0 bases from J, with 6 bases in between. The CDR3: CASTRLNTEAFF. The CDR3 DNA reads as TGTGCCAGTACTCGGTTGAACACTGAAGCTTTCTTT.

The V call is TRBV5-3, the J call TRBJ2-7, with 16 bases lining up with TRBD2. TRBV5-3 falls under the ORF class, with uncertain function. CDR3 length equals 17 residues. The junction had 8 bases not matched to a gene; V was cut back by 4 bases and J by 4 bases. The CDR3 is CARSPGLAGGAQYEQYF. The CDR3 DNA reads TGTGCCAGAAGCCCGGGACTAGCGGGGGGGGCTCAATACGAGCAGTACTTC.

The J gene is TRBJ1-2, the V gene TRBV14; D uncertain. The CDR3 runs to 13 residues. The V gene lost 4 bases and the J gene lost 8 bases, with 14 bases spanning the gap. The germline CDR1 and CDR2 sequences are SGHDN and FVKESK. The CDR3: CASSPLRPVGYTF. The CDR3 nucleotides read TGTGCCAGCAGCCCACTGCGCCCCGTAGGCTACACCTTC.

V gene TRBV6-5 combines with J gene TRBJ1-1, with D maybe TRBD1 (5 bases). Germline V gene data show CDR1 as MNHEY and CDR2 as SVGAGI. This CDR3 spans 14 amino acids. Trimming took 5 bases from V and 7 from J, leaving 17 bases between them. The CDR3 sequence is CASSTRGPWGEAFF. The CDR3 DNA reads as TGTGCCAGCAGTACGAGGGGCCCCTGGGGTGAAGCTTTCTTT.

V is TRBV7-6 and J is TRBJ2-7; 11 nucleotides agree with TRBD1. The CDR3 runs 18 residues. Germline CDR1 reads SGHVS; CDR2 reads FNYEAQ. After removal of 0 bases from V and 9 bases from J, the junction contained 16 bases not matched to a gene. This CDR3 reads CASSLAASGDRGGPRQYF. The CDR3 region has the DNA TGTGCCAGCAGCTTAGCGGCTTCGGGGGACAGGGGGGGCCCCCGGCAGTACTTC. The full variable domain, its missing parts supplied by reference TRBV7-6 and TRBJ2-7, is GAGVSQSPRYKVTKRGQDVALRCDPISGHVSLYWYRQALGQGPEFLTYFNYEAQQDKSGLPNDRFSAERPEGSISTLTIQRTEQRDSAMYRCASSLAASGDRGGPRQYFGPGTRLTVT.

The chain links TRBV10-3 to TRBJ2-7, with D possibly being TRBD2 (6 bases). This CDR3 region has 16 residues. Trimming shortened V by 7 bases and J by 3 bases, and 22 bases separated the two germline ends. The V gene's germline CDR1 is ENHRY and CDR2 SYGVKD. For the CDR3, the DNA is TGTGCCATCATGGGGGGTTCGGCCCCTGGAGGCTACGAGCAGTACTTC. This translates into CAIMGGSAPGGYEQYF.

The chain employs TRBV28 and TRBJ1-1, with no clear D. Germline V gene data show CDR1 as MDHEN and CDR2 as SYDVKM. The CDR3 length is 12 residues. The germline V and J ends were trimmed by 6 bases and 3 bases, with 8 bases remaining between them. The CDR3 sequence: CASRPLDTEAFF. In DNA form, the CDR3 reads TGTGCCAGCAGACCGCTGGACACTGAAGCTTTCTTT.

The rearrangement links TRBV11-2 to TRBJ2-5; D gene uncertain. The V gene's germline CDR1 is SGHAT and CDR2 FQNNGV. V was trimmed by 4 bases and J by 1 base, leaving 13 bases between them. The CDR3 loop spans 15 amino acids. This chain's CDR3 is CASSYQIAVQETQYF. The CDR3 coding sequence is TGTGCCAGCAGCTACCAGATTGCGGTCCAAGAGACCCAGTACTTC.

This chain joins TRBV19 and TRBJ1-5; 7 nucleotides align to TRBD1. The CDR3 has 16 amino acids. Looked up from germline, CDR1 is LNHDA and CDR2 is SQIVND (reference sequence). The V and J ends lost 5 bases and 0 bases, in that order; junction bases with no gene match: 7. The CDR3 spells CASSPSTGTSNQPQHF. For the CDR3, the DNA is TGTGCCAGTAGTCCCTCGACAGGGACTAGCAATCAGCCCCAGCATTTT.

The rearrangement uses TRBV21-1 and TRBJ2-7; the D segment call TRBD1 is taken from the table without a DNA check. TRBV21-1 is an annotated pseudogene. This CDR3 contains 19 residues. CDR3 loop: CASSNSLPGQPFFFGEQYF. For the CDR3, the DNA is TGTGCCAGCAGCAATTCCCTCCCCGGACAGCCATTTTTCTTTGGGGAGCAGTACTTC.

The sample holds one count of this clone. The chain recombines TRBV12-3 or TRBV12-4 with TRBJ1-2; 7 bases line up with TRBD1. The CDR3 spans 13 residues. J lost 5 bases, V lost 6 bases, and 6 bases had no gene match. CDR3 in DNA: TGTGCCAGCAGCCAGGGGGGCGATTATGGCTACACCTTC. This encodes CASSQGGDYGYTF.

For this clone: This CDR3 is also generated by other DNA sequences in the sample. The V call is TRBV5-1, the J call TRBJ1-2; perhaps TRBD1 as D (5 bases). Germline V gene lookup returns CDR1 SGHRS and CDR2 YFSETQ. V lost 0 bases to trimming and J lost 4 bases, with 13 bases between them. This CDR3 has 15 amino acids. The CDR3 spells CASSLDRDPSYGYTF. Here the CDR3 DNA reads TGCGCCAGCAGCTTGGACCGGGACCCTAGCTATGGCTACACCTTC.

In DNA form, the CDR3 reads TGCGCCAGCAGCTCTGGGGGGGTAGTTAACTATGGCTACACCTTC. Its protein product is CASSSGGVVNYGYTF. This sequence joins TRBV5-1 and TRBJ1-2; maybe TRBD1 (5 bases). The V and J ends lost 3 bases and 1 base respectively, with 13 bases between them. CDR3 length: 15 residues. Germline values: CDR1 SGHRS, CDR2 YFSETQ.

J is TRBJ2-7 and V is TRBV28; 8 bases line up with TRBD1. The CDR3 is made up of 15 amino acids. V shed 3 bases and J 7 bases; nucleotides not matched to a gene: 11. The germline V gene has CDR1 MDHEN and CDR2 SYDVKM. The CDR3 DNA follows: TGTGCCAGCAGTTTCCAGGGGGCCCCCCTGAGGGAGCAGTACTTC. Translating gives CASSFQGAPLREQYF.

The chain combines TRBV4-1 with TRBJ1-3; 10 bases are shared with TRBD1. CDR3 length equals 18 residues. The V segment lost 2 bases and the J segment 1 base; nucleotides outside the gene matches: 8. Germline V gene sequence: CDR1 MGHRA, CDR2 YSYEKL. The CDR3 loop is CASSQQQTGGSSGNTIYF. The DNA for the CDR3 is TGCGCCAGCAGCCAACAGCAGACAGGGGGCTCGTCTGGAAACACCATATATTTT.

V gene TRBV28 combines with J gene TRBJ2-7; 12 bases agree with TRBD1. Germline V gene data show CDR1 as MDHEN and CDR2 as SYDVKM. The V and J ends lost 7 bases and 6 bases, in that order; junction bases with no gene match: 7. The CDR3 sequence is 14 residues long. CDR3 residues: CASILGQGASEQYF. The CDR3 bases are TGTGCCAGCATTCTGGGACAGGGGGCTAGCGAGCAGTACTTC.

The chain couples TRBV7-2 to TRBJ2-5, with 7 nucleotides matching TRBD2. Germline assignment: CDR1 SGHTA and CDR2 FQGNSA. The junction had 10 bases not matched to a gene; V was cut back by 5 bases and J by 7 bases. The CDR3 is 14 amino acids. The CDR3 DNA follows: TGTGCCAGCAGCCCTTGGGCCGAGCGGGGGACCCAGTACTTC. It yields the protein CASSPWAERGTQYF.

The gene calls are TRBV5-6 and TRBJ2-6; D uncertain. Germline V gene lookup returns CDR1 SGHDT and CDR2 YYEEEE. The CDR3 consists of 15 residues. Trimming removed 5 bases from V and 2 bases from J, with 11 bases in between. The CDR3 DNA reads as TGTGCCAGCAGTTATATGAGTCCTGGGGCCAACGTCCTGACTTTC. Translation: CASSYMSPGANVLTF.

This chain links TRBV19 with TRBJ2-1, with D perhaps TRBD2 (6 bases). The germline V gene has CDR1 LNHDA and CDR2 SQIVND (reference sequence). The V end lost 5 bases, the J end lost 13 bases, and 15 bases lay between the germline ends. The CDR3 runs 12 residues. CDR3: CASSGGLPAQFF. CDR3 DNA sequence: TGTGCCAGTAGTGGGGGACTTCCCGCACAGTTCTTC. Variable domain in full (rest from reference TRBV19 and TRBJ2-1): DGGITQSPKYLFRKEGQNVTLSCEQNLNHDAMYWYRQDPGQGLRLIYYSQIVNDFQKGDIAEGYSVSREKKESFPLTVTSAQKNPTAFYLCASSGGLPAQFFGPGTRLTVL.

Only a few counts were recorded for this clone. The chain joins TRBV6-5 to TRBJ2-7, with TRBD1 matching over 7 bases. The germline gives CDR1 MNHEY, CDR2 SVGAGI. The V and J ends lost 6 bases and 5 bases, in that order; junction bases with no gene match: 7. The CDR3 totals 13 residues. CDR3: CASSRDRVNEQYF. CDR3 nucleotides: TGTGCCAGCAGCCGAGACAGGGTGAACGAGCAGTACTTC.

The chain couples TRBV3-1 (or the pseudogene TRBV3-2) to TRBJ1-5; D not resolved. CDR3 length equals 13 residues. V was pared by 4 bases and J by 2 bases, with 6 bases between. Germline values: CDR1 LGHDT, CDR2 YNNKEL (reference sequence). This chain's CDR3 is CASSPQGNQPQHF. DNA of the CDR3: TGTGCCAGCAGCCCTCAGGGCAATCAGCCCCAGCATTTT.

This clone was recorded only once. The CDR3 DNA is TGTGCCAGCAGGCGAGAGGGGGCCGGGGCCCAGCATTTT. Protein sequence: CASRREGAGAQHF. This chain joins TRBV2 and TRBJ1-5; 7 nucleotides align to TRBD1. The V segment lost 6 bases and the J segment 11 bases; nucleotides outside the gene matches: 10. The germline gives CDR1 SNHLY, CDR2 FYNNEI. The CDR3 spans 13 residues.

The CDR3: CASSVGKGSVNEAFF. The CDR3 DNA follows: TGTGCCAGCAGCGTAGGGAAGGGGTCGGTCAATGAAGCTTTCTTT. The V call is TRBV9, the J call TRBJ1-1; TRBD1 is a possible D gene (5 bases). The CDR3 is 15 amino acids. V was pared by 0 bases and J by 7 bases, with 16 bases between. Germline V gene data show CDR1 as SGDLS and CDR2 as YYNGEE.

This clone appeared a single time. This sequence joins TRBV7-8 and TRBJ1-1; tentatively, D is TRBD1 (5 bases). Trimming took off 1 base at V and 2 bases at J, with 11 bases between the two ends. The CDR3 has 15 amino acids. The germline gives CDR1 SGHVS, CDR2 FQNEAQ. The CDR3 region is CASSLGTGPNTEAFF. CDR3 DNA sequence: TGTGCCAGCAGCTTAGGTACAGGCCCTAACACTGAAGCTTTCTTT.

The gene calls are TRBV4-2 and TRBJ1-5; 8 bases are shared with TRBD1. Germline CDR1 reads LGHNA; CDR2 reads YNFKEQ. CDR3 size: 15 residues. Unmatched junction bases numbered 4, after V lost 1 base and J lost 5 bases. The CDR3 nucleotides read TGTGCCAGCAGCCAAGGAACAGGGGGGGATCAGCCCCAGCATTTT. It is translated as CASSQGTGGDQPQHF.

The V call is TRBV19, the J call TRBJ1-3; D is unresolved. The CDR3 consists of 15 residues. The germline CDR1 and CDR2 sequences are LNHDA and SQIVND (reference sequence). Trimming left V 10 bases short and J 0 bases short, with 16 bases between. CDR3 coding DNA: TGTGCCACCCAAAACAATCAACTCTCTGGAAACACCATATATTTT. Protein sequence: CATQNNQLSGNTIYF.

This chain uses TRBV7-8 with TRBJ2-7; weak D call: TRBD2 (6 bases). The CDR3 extends over 16 amino acids. The V and J ends lost 4 bases and 4 bases respectively, with 20 bases between them. Germline CDR1 is SGHVS and CDR2 is FQNEAQ. CDR3 bases: TGTGCCAGCAGCTCGCGGACTACTCTCAGGCTATACGAGCAGTACTTC. This sequence encodes CASSSRTTLRLYEQYF.